Here is one T cell receptor (beta chain) with its context. No antigen is known for it. The source of the sample is a study of T cells expressing NK-cell markers. For the study at large: It was sorted CD3+CD56+NKG2C+, CD3+CD56+NKG2C- and CD3+CD56-NKG2C+ T cells that supplied the TCR beta repertoires.

Each CDR3 protein gets one entry in TCRdb, which reprocessed the 5' RACE reads and gives no DNA. Here the sample table reports a few hundred thousand distinct CDR3 sequences. Study-wide points: These clonotypes additionally ranked first within the CD3+CD56-NKG2C+ fraction of several donors. Six of the donors carried dominant NKG2C+ clonotypes that took up 1.0-7.0% of their CD8+ T cells.

Germline CDR1 and CDR2: MDHEN and SYDVKM. This CDR3 is 14 amino acids long. The chain combines TRBV28 with TRBJ1-2. This sequence originates from a man aged 18-75 years in good health. Input material: blood T cells: a sorted CD56 or NKG2C T cell subset, CD4+ or CD8+ T cells, or bulk PBMC T cells (not recorded which). The CDR3 is CATTEGAFNYGYTF.